This T cell receptor beta chain was captured by sequencing in a study of cytomegalovirus exposure and HLA in healthy donors. Study-level points and caveats: V- and J-gene trimming of TCR beta was linked (in a later analysis) to a missense DCLRE1C variant.

Donors showed nominal health when sampled, although they likely had unrecorded immune exposures. Within the sample, this clone is medium-sized. Its antigen is as yet unknown. The PCR made use of 60 Vbeta and 13 Jbeta primers. TCRdb's table, derived via immunoSEQ multiplex PCR, lists solely in-frame clones and lacks some. The sample gives more than 95,000 clones, around 80% of which show up once; 1.5% to 2% is in the top ten. The sequencing input was PBMCs. The TCR sequence derives from a woman in her forties in good health and CMV-seronegative.

CDR3 sequence: CASSQDRSGKPQHF. As DNA, the CDR3 is TGCGCCAGCAGCCAAGACCGGTCGGGGAAGCCCCAGCATTTT. The chain carries TRBV4-1 and TRBJ1-5; D not resolved. The V gene's germline CDR1 is MGHRA and CDR2 YSYEKL. The V end lost 0 bases, the J end lost 8 bases, and 11 bases lay between the germline ends. The CDR3 runs 14 residues.